This T cell receptor beta chain is drawn from a study of T-cell reconstitution after alpha-beta-depleted transplantation in children. This CDR3 has 14 amino acids. Unique molecular identifiers featured in how the TCRbeta library was prepared. From the PCR reads, TCRdb called clonotypes with MiXCR, one entry per CDR3 protein. The sample consists of about 270,000 distinct CDR3 sequences, around 9.6% of them appearing once. This receptor was taken from a human donor who donated a stem cell graft to a child with SCID. The chain is built from TRBV21-1 and TRBJ2-7; the table calls TRBD1, which could not be checked here. TRBV21-1 is listed as a pseudogene. The sequences come from PBMCs from the stem cell graft donor, collected from the stem cell graft. CDR3 DNA sequence: TGTGCCAGCAGCAGGGAGTGGGGGAATTACGAGCAGTACTTC. Translating gives CASSREWGNYEQYF.